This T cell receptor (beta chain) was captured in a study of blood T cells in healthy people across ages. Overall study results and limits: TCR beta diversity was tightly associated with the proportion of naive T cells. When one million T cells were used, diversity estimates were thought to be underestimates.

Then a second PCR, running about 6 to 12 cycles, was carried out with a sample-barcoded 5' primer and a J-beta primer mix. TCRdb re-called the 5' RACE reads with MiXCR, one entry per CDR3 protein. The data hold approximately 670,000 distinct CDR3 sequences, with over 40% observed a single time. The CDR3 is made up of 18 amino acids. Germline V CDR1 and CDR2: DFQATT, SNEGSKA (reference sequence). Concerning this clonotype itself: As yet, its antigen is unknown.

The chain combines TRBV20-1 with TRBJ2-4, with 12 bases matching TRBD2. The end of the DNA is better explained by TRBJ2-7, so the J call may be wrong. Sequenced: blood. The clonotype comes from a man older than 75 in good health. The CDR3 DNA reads TGCAGTGCTAGAGATCTAAATTCGGCTAGCGGGGGGGCTAACGAGCAGTACTTC. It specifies CSARDLNSASGGANEQYF.